The rows below give T cell receptor beta chains drawn from one sample of a study of CD8+CD57+ T cells in acquired aplastic anemia. One entry per CDR3 protein results from TCRdb running MiXCR on the reads. The sample yields under 200,000 distinct CDR3 sequences, around 65% seen once. The source material was sorted CD4+, CD8+, or CD8+CD57+ T cells (not recorded which) from PBMCs. The receptors here all came from a human donor with severe aplastic anemia or a healthy control (not recorded which). Both conserved end residues are part of each CDR3.

j_call v_call cdr3_aa
TRBJ1-1 TRBV4-3 CASSQDLLSGGNTEAFF
TRBJ2-7 TRBV4-3 CASRPILAGVDEQYF
TRBJ2-7 TRBV29-1 CSLGSDDAYEQYF
TRBJ1-2 TRBV7-2 CASSAPRTGVYGYTF
TRBJ2-1 TRBV29-1 CSVEGGSSYNEQFF
TRBJ1-2 TRBV7-2 CASSDPRGGEIEHGYTF
TRBJ2-7 TRBV7-8 CASSQDGGGAYEQYF
TRBJ2-1 TRBV25-1 CASSVVNRGPYNEQFF
TRBJ2-2 TRBV20-1 CSAATGRDTGELFF
TRBJ2-5 TRBV5-8 CASSLEPPEAQYF
TRBJ1-3 TRBV6-5 CASSRDRYLNTIYF
TRBJ2-7 TRBV7-9 CASSLGWQGASYEQYF
TRBJ2-3 TRBV29-1 CSVDTDTQYF
TRBJ2-1 TRBV9 CASSVAPRSYNEQFF
TRBJ2-7 TRBV2 CATQDRSYEQYF
TRBJ2-2 TRBV24-1 CATSDLTKGETGELFF
TRBJ1-6 TRBV6-1 CASSYLSGSPLHF
TRBJ2-1 TRBV10-1 CASTLAGPYNEQFF
TRBJ1-2 TRBV2 CASRPGTNYGYTF
TRBJ2-2 TRBV7-2 CASSLGGGGTANTGELFF
TRBJ2-5 TRBV6-2/TRBV6-3 CASRLLDTQYF
TRBJ1-5 TRBV15 CATSRDAGPSQPQHF